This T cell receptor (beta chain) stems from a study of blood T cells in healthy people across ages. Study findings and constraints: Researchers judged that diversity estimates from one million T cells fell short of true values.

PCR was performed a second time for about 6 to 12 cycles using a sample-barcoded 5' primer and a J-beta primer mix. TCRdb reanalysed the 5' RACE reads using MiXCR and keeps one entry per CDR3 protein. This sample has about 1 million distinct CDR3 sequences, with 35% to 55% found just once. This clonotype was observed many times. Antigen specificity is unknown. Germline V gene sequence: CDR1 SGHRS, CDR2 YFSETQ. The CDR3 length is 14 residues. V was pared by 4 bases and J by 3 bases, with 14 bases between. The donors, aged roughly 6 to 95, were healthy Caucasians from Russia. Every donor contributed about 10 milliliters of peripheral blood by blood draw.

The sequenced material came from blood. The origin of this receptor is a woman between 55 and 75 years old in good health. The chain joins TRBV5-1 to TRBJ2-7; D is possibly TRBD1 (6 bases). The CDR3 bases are TGCGCCAGCAGCGGCCTTCAGGGGAGCTACGAGCAGTACTTC. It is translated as CASSGLQGSYEQYF.